A single sample gave rise to the 3 T cell receptor beta chains below, sequenced in a study of cytomegalovirus exposure and HLA in healthy donors. 13 Jbeta primers and 60 Vbeta primers were used for the PCR. Generated by immunoSEQ multiplex PCR, the TCRdb table keeps only in-frame clones and is missing some. Seen here are 150,000 to 200,000 clones, about 71% observed once, and the top ten hold approximately 1.3%. The material sequenced was PBMCs. These receptors were obtained from a man aged 50 to 60 in good health and CMV-seronegative.

This chain joins TRBV28 and TRBJ2-5; D uncertain. This CDR3 contains 10 residues. Germline V gene data show CDR1 as MDHEN and CDR2 as SYDVKM. Trimming removed 8 bases from V and 5 bases from J, with 6 bases in between. This CDR3 is CASLRETQYF. The CDR3 DNA sequence: TGTGCCAGCTTGCGGGAGACCCAGTACTTC.

As DNA, the CDR3 is TGCGCCAGCAGTGAGACGCGGACAGGCGAAGGCTACACCTTC. The encoded protein is CASSETRTGEGYTF. The V gene is TRBV10-1, the J gene TRBJ1-2; TRBD1 aligns across 7 bases. J was trimmed by 8 bases and V by 2 bases; bases with no gene match: 8. Germline CDR1 is WNHNN and CDR2 is SYGVQD (reference sequence). CDR3 length equals 14 residues.

The gene calls are TRBV6-5 and TRBJ2-3, with 9 bases matching TRBD2. The germline CDR1 and CDR2 sequences are MNHEY and SVGAGI. V lost 4 bases to trimming and J lost 4 bases; unmatched junction nucleotides: 6. The CDR3 is 15 amino acids. The chain's CDR3 is CASSSLAGVADTQYF. CDR3 nucleotide sequence: TGTGCCAGCAGTTCCTTAGCGGGGGTTGCAGATACGCAGTATTTT.